This TCR beta chain is drawn from a study of blood T cell repertoires in COVID-19. Across the study: In each case, the material was cDNA or gDNA derived from T cells, B-cell-depleted T cells, or PBMCs.

The V gene's germline CDR1 is DFQATT and CDR2 SNEGSKA (reference sequence). Trimming took 3 bases from V and 7 from J, leaving 15 bases between them. The CDR3 extends over 13 amino acids. Cohort assignment relied on participant-reported clinical history. As processed by the authors: The authors estimated nucleated cell counts from reference gene primer amplification. Assay: immunoSEQ multiplex PCR; the TCRdb copy retains only in-frame clones and omits some. The V and J calls and clone size come from that table; D and trimming were worked out from the DNA. The top ten hold over 1.5% of the sample, which has under 500,000 clones, around nine tenths seen once.

The receptor's source is a woman aged 18-30 years with acute COVID-19. Source material: PBMCs or T cells enriched from blood (not recorded which). The genes are TRBV20-1 and TRBJ1-2, with D perhaps TRBD1 (5 bases). The CDR3 spells CSASTAGRSGYTF. The CDR3 DNA follows: TGCAGTGCTAGTACGGCAGGGAGGAGTGGCTACACCTTC.